Below, one T cell receptor beta chain is given with its context. The data are from a study of blood T cell repertoires in COVID-19. Looking at the study overall: Sample material is recorded as cDNA or gDNA derived from T cells, B-cell-depleted T cells, or PBMCs.

Profiled with immunoSEQ multiplex PCR; TCRdb holds only in-frame clones, not every one. The sample has approximately 250,000 clones, 86% seen once; the top ten hold approximately 14%. The length of the CDR3 is 15 residues. The germline V gene encodes CDR1 LNHDA and CDR2 SQIVND (reference sequence). The V gene lost 1 base and the J gene lost 1 base, with 10 bases spanning the gap. This TCR was sampled from a woman in her 70s with COVID-19, enrolled during active disease. The sequencing input was peripheral blood. The chain combines TRBV19 with TRBJ2-5; D ambiguous. CDR3 nucleotides: TGTGCCAGTAGTATAGGCACAGTAGGCCAAGAGACCCAGTACTTC. Translating gives CASSIGTVGQETQYF.